A single sample is the source of the 32 T cell receptor beta chains below, sequenced in a study of T cells after yellow fever vaccination. One entry per CDR3 protein, called by TCRdb with MiXCR from the 5' RACE reads. The profile shows roughly 250,000 distinct CDR3 sequences, 13% of them singletons. Source: CD4+ T cells sorted from PBMCs, taken 45 days after the yellow fever booster vaccination. The receptors come from a man aged 30 to 39 who received the YFV17D yellow fever vaccine.

This clonotype was detected many times. This chain uses TRBV4-3 with TRBJ2-1, with a tentative D call TRBD2 (6 bases). The CDR3 has 18 residues. Per germline, CDR1 LGHNA and CDR2 YSLEER. Trimming took 4 bases from V and 0 from J, leaving 19 bases between them. CDR3 residues: CASSLRTTARGSYNEQFF. In DNA form, the CDR3 reads TGCGCCAGCAGCCTGAGAACTACGGCGCGGGGCTCCTACAATGAGCAGTTCTTC.

This clonotype came up many times. The chain links TRBV5-1 to TRBJ2-7; D remains unclear. Trimming stripped 7 bases from V and 6 bases from J, with 17 bases between. Per germline, CDR1 SGHRS and CDR2 YFSETQ. CDR3 length: 13 amino acids. The CDR3 is CASAQDVALEQYF. In DNA, the CDR3 is TGCGCCAGCGCTCAGGACGTAGCCCTCGAGCAGTACTTC. Full variable domain (remainder filled in from reference TRBV5-1 and TRBJ2-7): KAGVTQTPRYLIKTRGQQVTLSCSPISGHRSVSWYQQTPGQGLQFLFEYFSETQRNKGNFPGRFSGRQFSNSRSEMNVSTLELGDSALYLCASAQDVALEQYFGPGTRLTVT.

This clonotype was counted a single time. DNA for the CDR3: TGTGCCAGCAGCCCAGCACTGGGGACCCAGTACTTC. Its translation is CASSPALGTQYF. The rearrangement joins TRBV4-2 to TRBJ2-5; D remains unclear. This CDR3 has 12 amino acids. V shed 4 bases and J shed 7 bases, with 10 bases lying between them. The germline V gene has CDR1 LGHNA and CDR2 YNFKEQ.

This clonotype was seen ten or more times. This chain connects TRBV20-1 to TRBJ2-1, with 8 positions matching TRBD2. The CDR3 runs 17 residues. CDR1 is DFQATT, CDR2 SNEGSKA, per germline (reference sequence). Unmatched junction bases numbered 9, after V lost 1 base and J lost 1 base. CDR3 residues: CSARVLGTRDSYNEQFF. Here the CDR3 DNA reads TGCAGTGCTAGAGTCCTGGGGACTAGGGATTCCTACAATGAGCAGTTCTTC.

The chain couples TRBV18 to TRBJ2-2, with D perhaps TRBD2 (5 bases). Trimming cost V 6 bases and J 9 bases, with 17 bases left between them. The CDR3 extends over 14 amino acids. Germline lookup yields CDR1 KGHSH and CDR2 LQKENI. The CDR3 coding sequence is TGTGCCAGCTCCTTGGACTGGCGTGACAGGGAGCTGTTTTTT. Translated: CASSLDWRDRELFF.

This chain joins TRBV5-8 and TRBJ2-3; 7 nucleotides match TRBD1. This CDR3 is built from 13 residues. Trimming removed 2 bases from V and 10 bases from J; junction bases left unmatched: 7. Germline CDR1 is SGHTS and CDR2 is YDEGEE. The CDR3: CASSLRGGAAQYF. The CDR3 coding sequence is TGTGCCAGCAGCTTACGAGGGGGCGCTGCGCAGTATTTT.

The chain links TRBV7-2 to TRBJ2-3, with a tentative D call TRBD2 (6 bases). CDR3 length: 16 residues. Germline CDR1 SGHTA, CDR2 FQGNSA. The germline V and J ends were trimmed by 5 bases and 6 bases, with 21 bases remaining between them. This CDR3 is CASSPPGRGSGDTQYF. In nucleotides, the CDR3 is TGTGCCAGCAGCCCACCGGGCCGGGGGTCAGGGGATACGCAGTATTTT.

This clonotype was counted only a few times. The J gene is TRBJ2-7, the V gene TRBV5-1; TRBD2 matches 7 bases. In germline, CDR1 is SGHRS, CDR2 YFSETQ. The CDR3 runs 14 residues. V shed 5 bases and J 0 bases; nucleotides not matched to a gene: 5. CDR3 coding DNA: TGCGCCAGCAGTAGCGGGTGGAGCTCCTACGAGCAGTACTTC. Amino acids: CASSSGWSSYEQYF.

The chain recombines TRBV20-1 with TRBJ2-6; D is perhaps TRBD2 (6 bases). Germline V gene lookup returns CDR1 DFQATT and CDR2 SNEGSKA (reference sequence). V dropped 5 bases and J dropped 1 base, with 21 bases sitting between them. There are 18 residues in the CDR3. The CDR3 protein is CSAPLRSEGRSGANVLTF. The CDR3 nucleotides read TGCAGTGCTCCCCTCAGATCGGAGGGTCGTTCTGGGGCCAACGTCCTGACTTTC.

This clonotype was counted a few times. The rearrangement uses TRBV5-4 and TRBJ1-1; the match to TRBD1 covers 10 bases. This CDR3 comprises 20 residues. The germline CDR1 and CDR2 sequences are SGHNT and YYREEE (reference sequence). V shed 1 base and J 1 base; nucleotides not matched to a gene: 16. The CDR3 DNA sequence: TGTGCCAGCAGCTTGTGGTATGGGGACAGGGGAAATCTGAGGAACACTGAAGCTTTCTTT. Amino acids: CASSLWYGDRGNLRNTEAFF. The variable domain in full, completed from reference TRBV5-4 and TRBJ1-1, reads ETGVTQSPTHLIKTRGQQVTLRCSSQSGHNTVSWYQQALGQGPQFIFQYYREEENGRGNFPPRFSGLQFPNYSSELNVNALELDDSALYLCASSLWYGDRGNLRNTEAFFGQGTRLTVV.

The chain is built from TRBV5-1 and TRBJ1-2; D possibly corresponds to TRBD1 (5 bases). In germline, CDR1 is SGHRS, CDR2 YFSETQ. This CDR3 is built from 19 residues. The V gene lost 3 bases and the J gene lost 4 bases, with 28 bases spanning the gap. CDR3 region: CASSSLVVGGSGRPYGYTF. The CDR3 DNA reads as TGCGCCAGCAGCTCCTTGGTTGTTGGGGGGTCGGGGCGTCCCTATGGCTACACCTTC.

This chain uses TRBV5-1 with TRBJ2-3; D may match TRBD1 or TRBD2 (5 bases each). The CDR3 sequence is 15 residues long. Germline lookup yields CDR1 SGHRS and CDR2 YFSETQ. Trimming took off 0 bases at V and 2 bases at J, with 10 bases between the two ends. The CDR3, as DNA: TGCGCCAGCAGCTTGGCCGCAGGGACCACAGATACGCAGTATTTT. Amino acid sequence: CASSLAAGTTDTQYF.

Regarding this clonotype: It may be a read error: a sequence one base away is much more abundant. The V and J genes are TRBV4-2 and TRBJ2-7; 11 bases are shared with TRBD1. Germline loops: CDR1 LGHNA, CDR2 YNFKEQ. The CDR3 is made up of 14 amino acids. The CDR3 DNA reads as TGTGCCAGCAGCCCGGGACAGGGGGACTACGCGCAGTACTTC. The encoded protein is CASSPGQGDYAQYF.

The J gene is TRBJ2-7, the V gene TRBV12-3 or TRBV12-4; D may be TRBD2 (6 bases). V dropped 4 bases and J dropped 3 bases, with 19 bases sitting between them. The CDR3 totals 16 residues. Here the CDR3 DNA reads TGTGCCAGCAGTTCCCGGTACGGGGGTGAGATCTACGAGCAGTACTTC. It codes for CASSSRYGGEIYEQYF.

The sample holds many counts of this clonotype. The gene calls are TRBV20-1 and TRBJ2-5, with unresolved D. In germline, CDR1 is DFQATT, CDR2 SNEGSKA (reference sequence). The CDR3 extends over 11 amino acids. Deletions cut 1 base from V and 5 bases from J, with 5 bases between. The CDR3 bases are TGCAGTGCTAGAGTTGGGGAGACCCAGTACTTC. Translating it yields CSARVGETQYF.

This clonotype has more than one count but fewer than ten. This chain joins TRBV7-3 and TRBJ2-1; 13 nucleotides match TRBD2. Germline trimming cut 1 base from V and 0 bases from J; bases unmatched to any gene: 6. Germline V gives CDR1 SGHTA, CDR2 FQGTGA. The CDR3 consists of 19 residues. CDR3 nucleotide sequence: TGTGCCAGCAGCTTAATCCCGGGACTAGCGGGAAGCTCCTACAATGAGCAGTTCTTC. It encodes CASSLIPGLAGSSYNEQFF.

This clonotype has more than one count but fewer than ten. The CDR3 nucleotides are TGCAGTGCTAGAGGTGCGACCGGGGGCACTAACACCGGGGAGCTGTTTTTT. Amino acid sequence: CSARGATGGTNTGELFF. The rearrangement uses TRBV20-1 and TRBJ2-2; D assignment may be TRBD1 or TRBD2 (6 bases each). CDR3 size: 17 residues. V was trimmed by 1 base and J by 2 bases, leaving 17 bases between them. Germline V CDR1 and CDR2: DFQATT, SNEGSKA (reference sequence).

Here the CDR3 DNA reads TGTGCCAGCCAAGTGAGGGGGGTCGAGCAGTACTTC. The encoded protein is CASQVRGVEQYF. This chain joins TRBV25-1 and TRBJ2-7; the D call may be TRBD1 or TRBD2 (6 bases each). Trimming cost V 8 bases and J 6 bases, with 14 bases left between them. Germline CDR1 reads MGHDK; CDR2 reads SYGVNS. The CDR3 runs to 12 residues.

The gene calls are TRBV29-1 and TRBJ2-3; 11 nucleotides align to TRBD2. From germline, CDR1 is SQVTM and CDR2 ANQGSEA. The V and J ends lost 6 bases and 2 bases, in that order; junction bases with no gene match: 4. CDR3 length equals 14 residues. The chain's CDR3 is CSVVGLAATDTQYF. The CDR3 DNA sequence: TGCAGCGTGGTGGGACTAGCGGCCACAGATACGCAGTATTTT.

This clonotype was counted a few times. The J gene is TRBJ2-3, the V gene TRBV9; TRBD2 matches 10 bases. Germline V lookup: CDR1 SGDLS, CDR2 YYNGEE. V lost 0 bases to trimming and J lost 1 base; unmatched junction nucleotides: 2. CDR3 length equals 16 residues. CDR3 DNA: TGTGCCAGCAGCGTAGGAGGGACTAGCGGCACAGATACGCAGTATTTT. Translation gives CASSVGGTSGTDTQYF.

The gene calls are TRBV9 and TRBJ2-5; the D gene is possibly TRBD2 (5 bases). The CDR3 extends over 14 amino acids. Germline V gene lookup returns CDR1 SGDLS and CDR2 YYNGEE. V was clipped by 0 bases and J by 3 bases, with 9 bases between them. The CDR3 reads CASSVGTPKETQYF. CDR3 DNA: TGTGCCAGCAGCGTAGGGACTCCAAAAGAGACCCAGTACTTC.

A single count supports this clonotype. The rearrangement joins TRBV6-2 or TRBV6-3 to TRBJ2-5; D is undetermined. Trimming shortened V by 2 bases and J by 2 bases, and 21 bases separated the two germline ends. Germline assignment: CDR1 MNHEY and CDR2 SVGEGT. The CDR3 has 18 amino acids. The CDR3 DNA reads TGTGCCAGCAGTTACACCTTAGCTGGCGGAAGAACTCAAGAGACCCAGTACTTC. It yields the protein CASSYTLAGGRTQETQYF.

This clonotype was counted a few times. The V call is TRBV5-6, the J call TRBJ2-7, with a weak D call TRBD2 (5 bases). V dropped 2 bases and J dropped 5 bases, with 14 bases sitting between them. Germline values: CDR1 SGHDT, CDR2 YYEEEE. CDR3 length equals 14 residues. This chain's CDR3 is CASSLGGSGHEQYF. The CDR3 region has the DNA TGTGCCAGCAGCTTAGGAGGATCAGGCCACGAGCAGTACTTC.

V and J are TRBV9 and TRBJ1-3, with 7 bases fitting TRBD1. V lost 7 bases and J lost 13; bases outside the gene matches: 8. Germline V CDR1 and CDR2: SGDLS, YYNGEE. CDR3 size: 11 residues. DNA of the CDR3: TGTGCCAGCGGATTCCGGGACAGAATATATTTT. It codes for CASGFRDRIYF.

The chain's CDR3 is CASSFGGGGRNEAFF. CDR3 DNA: TGCGCCAGCAGCTTTGGTGGGGGGGGGCGAAATGAAGCTTTCTTT. The chain combines TRBV5-1 with TRBJ1-1; maybe TRBD1 (6 bases). Trimming took off 2 bases at V and 7 bases at J, with 18 bases between the two ends. CDR3 length equals 15 residues. From germline, CDR1 is SGHRS and CDR2 YFSETQ. Filled out from reference TRBV5-1 and TRBJ1-1, the complete variable domain reads KAGVTQTPRYLIKTRGQQVTLSCSPISGHRSVSWYQQTPGQGLQFLFEYFSETQRNKGNFPGRFSGRQFSNSRSEMNVSTLELGDSALYLCASSFGGGGRNEAFFGQGTRLTVV.

This clonotype was seen ten or more times. This chain links TRBV4-1 with TRBJ2-7; D may be TRBD1 (5 bases). Trimming took 0 bases from V and 4 from J, leaving 13 bases between them. CDR1 and CDR2 (germline): MGHRA, YSYEKL. This CDR3 is built from 15 residues. The CDR3 region is CASSQDLQGWYEQYF. The CDR3, as DNA: TGCGCCAGCAGCCAAGATCTGCAGGGTTGGTACGAGCAGTACTTC.

The chain carries TRBV18 and TRBJ2-3; a possible D gene is TRBD1 (5 bases). CDR3 length: 14 amino acids. With 0 bases removed from V and 4 bases from J, the gap between germline ends came to 8 bases. Germline V CDR1 and CDR2: KGHSH, LQKENI. The CDR3 region is CASSPPIRADTQYF. For the CDR3, the DNA is TGTGCCAGCTCACCACCAATCAGGGCAGATACGCAGTATTTT.

A few counts support this clonotype. The gene calls are TRBV12-3 or TRBV12-4 and TRBJ1-2; no clear D. The CDR3 is 13 residues long. The V gene lost 4 bases and the J gene lost 0 bases, with 6 bases spanning the gap. The CDR3 DNA reads as TGTGCCAGCAGTTACAGAGCTAACTATGGCTACACCTTC. It encodes CASSYRANYGYTF.

This clonotype has only a few counts. The chain carries TRBV9 and TRBJ2-5, with a tentative D call TRBD2 (5 bases). Germline V lookup: CDR1 SGDLS, CDR2 YYNGEE. The CDR3 sequence is 16 residues long. V lost 0 bases to trimming and J lost 8 bases, with 20 bases between them. CDR3 sequence reads: CASSVGAGGPRKTQYF. Here the CDR3 DNA reads TGTGCCAGCAGCGTAGGGGCTGGAGGACCCCGCAAAACCCAGTACTTC.

This clonotype came up a few times. This sequence joins TRBV20-1 and TRBJ2-7, with D maybe TRBD2 (5 bases). Germline assignment: CDR1 DFQATT and CDR2 SNEGSKA (reference sequence). CDR3 size: 12 residues. Trimming cost V 3 bases and J 6 bases, with 12 bases left between them. CDR3: CSASDYSREQYF. In DNA form, the CDR3 reads TGCAGTGCTAGCGACTACTCCCGCGAGCAGTACTTC.

This clonotype was seen more than once but under ten times. Without the conserved terminal phenylalanine or tryptophan, this CDR3 likely stems from a read error. Because the CDR3's place on the DNA is in doubt, the DNA is left out and the CDR3 is given as listed by TCRdb. The chain combines TRBV27 with TRBJ2-3; the DNA was not compared with TRBD2, the D call given in the table. The CDR3 has 8 residues if both end residues are counted. Germline loops: CDR1 MNHEY, CDR2 SMNVEV (reference sequence). CDR3 sequence reads: CARHPKRR.

J is TRBJ2-7 and V is TRBV5-6; perhaps TRBD2 as D (6 bases). V was pared by 5 bases and J by 3 bases, with 15 bases between. Germline lookup yields CDR1 SGHDT and CDR2 YYEEEE. The CDR3 covers 14 residues. The CDR3 region is CASRPRRGGYEQYF. Written as DNA, the CDR3 is TGTGCCAGCAGACCTAGAAGGGGAGGCTACGAGCAGTACTTC.